The 30 T cell receptor beta chains given below trace back to one sample, sequenced in a study of shared clonotypes between healthy human individuals (TCRdb year 2020). The receptor library was made with the immunoSEQ multiplex PCR assay. Held by TCRdb, this immuneACCESS table contains in-frame sequences only and omits some clones. Under half of the omission traces to an unresolved V gene where checked; the cause of the rest is unknown. This sample lists around 1 million clones; around 80% were detected once. Jointly, the top ten make up approximately 1.5% of the sample. The sequencing sample was made of memory CD4+ T cells sorted from blood. Reading the label with the study, this specimen's cell subset or site is: CD45RA-negative fraction. All receptors come from a man between 18 and 29 years old in good health.

The rearrangement links TRBV7-9 to TRBJ1-4, with unresolved D. Germline lookup yields CDR1 SEHNR and CDR2 FQNEAQ (reference sequence). Deletions cut 5 bases from V and 5 bases from J, with 9 bases between. The CDR3 runs 13 residues. The CDR3 region has the DNA TGTGCCAGCAGCCAACGGGAAAATGAAAAACTGTTTTTT. Translated: CASSQRENEKLFF.

CDR3 in DNA: TGTGCCAGCAGTACCCCGGGGGGGACTAGCACAGATACGCAGTATTTT. This sequence encodes CASSTPGGTSTDTQYF. The chain recombines TRBV28 with TRBJ2-3, with 8 positions matching TRBD2. V dropped 5 bases and J dropped 0; count of bases not matched to a gene: 7. CDR1 and CDR2 (germline): MDHEN, SYDVKM. This CDR3 contains 16 residues.

This clone was seen a handful of times. The V gene is TRBV10-3, the J gene TRBJ2-7; 9 bases align to TRBD1. The ends lost 6 bases at V and 5 bases at J; junction bases unmatched: 5. This CDR3 region has 13 residues. Germline V gene data show CDR1 as ENHRY and CDR2 as SYGVKD. CDR3 residues: CAIRVQGADEQYF. In DNA, the CDR3 is TGTGCCATCAGAGTACAGGGGGCCGACGAGCAGTACTTC.

This chain uses TRBV13 with TRBJ2-1; D call uncertain. Trimming removed 0 bases from V and 4 bases from J, with 28 bases in between. Per the germline V gene, CDR1 is PRHDT and CDR2 is FYEKMQ (reference sequence). This CDR3 spans 21 amino acids. The CDR3, as DNA: TGTGCCAGCAGCTTAGGCGTGTTTAACAACCTACTCCCACCTAGTTACAATGAGCAGTTCTTC. Its translation is CASSLGVFNNLLPPSYNEQFF. The variable domain in full, with the rest retrieved from reference TRBV13 and TRBJ2-1, is AAGVIQSPRHLIKEKRETATLKCYPIPRHDTVYWYQQGPGQDPQFLISFYEKMQSDKGSIPDRFSAQQFSDYHSELNMSSLELGDSALYFCASSLGVFNNLLPPSYNEQFFGPGTRLTVL.

This clone was detected only once. The chain joins TRBV6-1 to TRBJ2-7; 9 positions agree with TRBD1. Germline V lookup: CDR1 MNHNS, CDR2 SASEGT. J gave up 1 base and V 6 bases, and 4 bases lay outside the gene matches. The CDR3 consists of 14 residues. Written as DNA, the CDR3 is TGTGCCAGCAGGCGGGACAGGGTGTCCTACGAGCAGTACTTC. This encodes CASRRDRVSYEQYF.

The V call is TRBV5-1, the J call TRBJ2-5; D remains ambiguous. In germline, CDR1 is SGHRS, CDR2 YFSETQ. The V end was cut by 0 bases, the J end by 5 bases, with 8 bases between. The CDR3 covers 13 residues. The CDR3 spells CASSLALKETQYF. CDR3 DNA sequence: TGCGCCAGCAGCTTGGCGCTGAAGGAGACCCAGTACTTC.

This clone has more than one count but fewer than ten. V is TRBV5-1 and J is TRBJ2-7; D not resolved. This CDR3 has 14 residues. V dropped 6 bases and J dropped 3 bases, with 16 bases sitting between them. In germline, CDR1 is SGHRS, CDR2 YFSETQ. CDR3 in amino acids: CASTPSGSRYEQYF. In DNA, the CDR3 is TGCGCCAGCACCCCATCAGGATCTCGCTACGAGCAGTACTTC.

This clone has only one observation. A much bigger clone sits one base away, suggesting this may be a read error. This same CDR3 is encoded by further DNA sequences in the sample. The CDR3 DNA follows: TGTGCCAGCAGCTTAGACAGCTCTGGAAACACCATATATTTT. Protein product: CASSLDSSGNTIYF. The chain couples TRBV7-8 to TRBJ1-3; D ambiguous. This CDR3 contains 14 residues. The germline V gene encodes CDR1 SGHVS and CDR2 FQNEAQ. Trimming took 1 base from V and 0 from J, leaving 4 bases between them.

V and J are TRBV6-5 and TRBJ2-1; 8 bases map to TRBD2. This CDR3 spans 15 amino acids. The V gene's germline CDR1 is MNHEY and CDR2 SVGAGI. Trimming cost V 6 bases and J 8 bases; bases outside gene matches: 12. CDR3 coding DNA: TGTGCCAGCAGGGGGGGGACTAGACTCGGCGATGAGCAGTTCTTC. Protein sequence: CASRGGTRLGDEQFF.

The rearrangement links TRBV6-1 to TRBJ1-3; the match to TRBD1 covers 9 bases. CDR1 is MNHNS and CDR2 is SASEGT in the germline V gene. The CDR3 covers 15 residues. J gave up 2 bases and V 2 bases, and 1 base lay outside the gene matches. In DNA form, the CDR3 reads TGTGCCAGCAGTGAATACAGGGGGCCTGGAAACACCATATATTTT. Its translation is CASSEYRGPGNTIYF.

This chain connects TRBV6-1 to TRBJ2-5; D is ambiguous. The V end lost 4 bases, the J end lost 0 bases, and 24 bases lay between the germline ends. CDR3 size: 19 residues. Germline lookup yields CDR1 MNHNS and CDR2 SASEGT. The CDR3 protein is CASSGPSSGRNGDQETQYF. The CDR3 DNA follows: TGTGCCAGCAGTGGTCCCTCATCCGGGCGGAATGGCGACCAAGAGACCCAGTACTTC.

The chain uses TRBV5-1 and TRBJ2-1, with 7 bases identical to TRBD1. Per the germline V gene, CDR1 is SGHRS and CDR2 is YFSETQ. Trimming removed 0 bases from V and 8 bases from J; junction bases left unmatched: 2. This CDR3 spans 13 amino acids. CDR3 in amino acids: CASSLVGGDEQFF. CDR3 DNA: TGCGCCAGCAGCTTGGTAGGGGGCGATGAGCAGTTCTTC.

CDR3 in amino acids: CASRPSGQETQYF. The CDR3 DNA is TGTGCCAGCAGGCCTAGCGGGCAAGAGACCCAGTACTTC. V and J are TRBV27 and TRBJ2-5, with 8 positions matching TRBD2. Germline CDR1 is MNHEY and CDR2 is SMNVEV (reference sequence). The CDR3 has 13 amino acids. The V and J ends lost 6 bases and 2 bases, in that order; junction bases with no gene match: 2.

The chain employs TRBV28 and TRBJ1-6, with 8 bases that match TRBD1. The V segment lost 3 bases and the J segment 13 bases; nucleotides outside the gene matches: 11. From germline, CDR1 is MDHEN and CDR2 SYDVKM. This CDR3 comprises 15 residues. CDR3 sequence reads: CASSFSGTGVGPLHF. CDR3 coding DNA: TGTGCCAGCAGTTTTTCCGGGACAGGCGTAGGGCCCCTCCACTTT.

The chain carries TRBV6-6 and TRBJ2-7; the D is unclear. This CDR3 contains 14 residues. The ends were cut back, 6 bases at V and 7 bases at J, with 19 bases in the middle. Germline V gene sequence: CDR1 MNHNY, CDR2 SVGAGI (reference sequence). The CDR3 sequence: CASRWTSAPLEQYF. Written as DNA, the CDR3 is TGTGCCAGCAGATGGACCAGCGCCCCTCTTGAGCAGTACTTC.

This clone was seen just once. The chain combines TRBV7-2 with TRBJ2-1; TRBD2 agrees at 10 bases. Germline V lookup: CDR1 SGHTA, CDR2 FQGNSA. CDR3 size: 12 residues. Germline trimming cut 2 bases from V and 14 bases from J; bases unmatched to any gene: 3. CDR3 residues: CASSLTGLAEFF. The CDR3 nucleotides are TGTGCCAGCAGCTTAACTGGACTAGCGGAGTTCTTC.

The chain couples TRBV19 to TRBJ1-4; D gene ambiguous. The CDR3 extends over 13 amino acids. The germline CDR1 and CDR2 sequences are LNHDA and SQIVND (reference sequence). V lost 3 bases and J 11 bases, leaving 13 bases between the germline ends. Here the CDR3 reads CASSIRESSKLFF. The CDR3 region has the DNA TGTGCCAGTAGTATTCGAGAGAGTTCTAAACTGTTTTTT.

This rearrangement joins TRBV6-1 to TRBJ2-3; TRBD2 agrees at 8 bases. The ends lost 6 bases at V and 1 base at J; junction bases unmatched: 6. The CDR3 runs to 15 residues. Germline lookup yields CDR1 MNHNS and CDR2 SASEGT. The CDR3 protein is CASRSAGGGTDTQYF. The CDR3 coding sequence is TGTGCCAGCAGGAGTGCCGGGGGGGGCACAGATACGCAGTATTTT.

V gene TRBV7-2 combines with J gene TRBJ2-7; no clear D. CDR1 and CDR2 (germline): SGHTA, FQGNSA. The V end lost 3 bases, the J end lost 2 bases, and 8 bases lay between the germline ends. The CDR3 totals 13 residues. Here the CDR3 DNA reads TGTGCCAGCAGCTTGCAACGTGCCTACGAGCAGTACTTC. This gives the protein CASSLQRAYEQYF.

This sequence joins TRBV7-3 and TRBJ2-3, with 7 bases identical to TRBD2. The V and J ends lost 5 bases and 6 bases, in that order; junction bases with no gene match: 5. Germline V CDR1 and CDR2: SGHTA, FQGTGA. There are 13 residues in the CDR3. The DNA for the CDR3 is TGTGCCAGCAGCCCTTCCGGGGGGGATACGCAGTATTTT. Translated: CASSPSGGDTQYF.

The V gene is TRBV29-1, the J gene TRBJ1-2; 8 bases line up with TRBD1. Germline V gene sequence: CDR1 SQVTM, CDR2 ANQGSEA. Germline trimming cut 7 bases from V and 8 bases from J; bases unmatched to any gene: 12. The CDR3 loop spans 13 amino acids. The CDR3: CSGDMQGARGYTF. CDR3 bases: TGCAGCGGTGACATGCAGGGGGCGCGAGGCTACACCTTC. Filled out from reference TRBV29-1 and TRBJ1-2, the complete variable domain reads SAVISQKPSRDICQRGTSLTIQCQVDSQVTMMFWYRQQPGQSLTLIATANQGSEATYESGFVIDKFPISRPNLTFSTLTVSNMSPEDSSIYLCSGDMQGARGYTFGSGTRLTVV.

This clone showed up just once. V gene TRBV11-2 combines with J gene TRBJ2-5; no clear D gene. V was clipped by 3 bases and J by 2 bases, with 16 bases between them. Germline CDR1 is SGHAT and CDR2 is FQNNGV. The CDR3 contains 16 residues. The CDR3 sequence: CASSLLGFPGQETQYF. The CDR3 region has the DNA TGTGCCAGCAGCTTGCTCGGTTTTCCCGGACAAGAGACCCAGTACTTC.

The chain combines TRBV19 with TRBJ2-7, with D possibly matching TRBD2 (5 bases). The CDR3 consists of 13 residues. Germline CDR1 and CDR2: LNHDA and SQIVND (reference sequence). V was trimmed by 3 bases and J by 3 bases, leaving 9 bases between them. CDR3 loop: CASSMGEGYEQYF. CDR3 nucleotides: TGTGCCAGTAGTATGGGAGAGGGCTACGAGCAGTACTTC.

The chain couples TRBV15 to TRBJ1-2; TRBD1 matches at 7 bases. Germline trimming cut 0 bases from V and 7 bases from J; bases unmatched to any gene: 8. Germline V gene data show CDR1 as LNHNV and CDR2 as YYDKDF (reference sequence). The CDR3 consists of 15 residues. CDR3 in amino acids: CATSRDLGGASGYTF. CDR3 nucleotide sequence: TGTGCCACCAGCAGAGATTTAGGGGGCGCCTCTGGCTACACCTTC. The complete variable domain, with remaining parts taken from reference TRBV15 and TRBJ1-2, reads DAMVIQNPRYQVTQFGKPVTLSCSQTLNHNVMYWYQQKSSQAPKLLFHYYDKDFNNEADTPDNFQSRRPNTSFCFLDIRSPGLGDTAMYLCATSRDLGGASGYTFGSGTRLTVV.

The rearrangement joins TRBV6-1 to TRBJ1-5; a weak D match, TRBD1 (5 bases). V was cut by 9 bases and J by 3 bases, with 15 bases left in between. The CDR3 is 14 amino acids. Germline V gene data show CDR1 as MNHNS and CDR2 as SASEGT. The CDR3 region is CASDGGGNNQPQHF. CDR3 DNA: TGTGCCAGTGACGGGGGTGGTAACAATCAGCCCCAGCATTTT.

The chain combines TRBV28 with TRBJ2-3; D is unresolved. Trimming removed 8 bases at V and 4 bases at J, with 22 bases between. CDR3 length: 16 amino acids. Germline loops: CDR1 MDHEN, CDR2 SYDVKM. CDR3 amino acids: CASPRGRWDVPDTQYF. The CDR3 DNA reads as TGTGCCAGCCCGAGAGGTCGCTGGGATGTCCCAGATACGCAGTATTTT.

The chain joins TRBV30 to TRBJ1-2; no reliable D call. The V gene's germline CDR1 is GTSNPN and CDR2 SVGIG (reference sequence). V was shortened by 2 bases and J by 3 bases, with 19 bases between the two germline ends. The length of the CDR3 is 16 residues. As DNA, the CDR3 is TGTGCCTGGAGTCGCCACGGGGTGGAAGGGTACTATGGCTACACCTTC. Its translation: CAWSRHGVEGYYGYTF.

This chain links TRBV28 with TRBJ2-7, with D tentatively TRBD1 (5 bases). V lost 6 bases, J lost 5 bases, and 11 bases lay in between. The germline V gene has CDR1 MDHEN and CDR2 SYDVKM. This CDR3 has 12 residues. The CDR3 protein is CASSTTGHEQYF. The CDR3 nucleotides read TGTGCCAGCAGCACTACAGGCCACGAGCAGTACTTC.

The rearrangement links TRBV6-5 to TRBJ1-1; 10 bases are a match to TRBD1. The CDR3 is 15 residues long. Germline CDR1 MNHEY, CDR2 SVGAGI. Trimming cost V 4 bases and J 10 bases; bases outside gene matches: 12. The CDR3 DNA sequence: TGTGCCAGCAGTTCTTCCCCCGGGACAGGGGAAGTAGCTTTCTTT. It encodes CASSSSPGTGEVAFF.

This clone has only a few counts. V usage is TRBV7-2 and J usage is TRBJ1-5; 9 positions agree with TRBD1. The CDR3 extends over 12 amino acids. The J segment lost 16 bases and the V segment lost 4 bases, leaving 8 bases of the junction unmatched. In germline, CDR1 is SGHTA, CDR2 FQGNSA. In DNA form, the CDR3 reads TGTGCCAGCAGCTACGGGACAGGGAGACACCATTTT. Its translation: CASSYGTGRHHF.